This T cell receptor (beta chain) was sequenced during a study of CD8 T cells in ankylosing spondylitis. Study results and caveats: Relatively rare in peripheral blood, disease-linked clones were also CD8+. Disease-associated clones were reportedly significantly overrepresented in matched ankylosing spondylitis synovial fluid. Blood of patients with ankylosing spondylitis appeared to be characterized by a TCR beta motif of eight highly homologous variants.

Scientists made TCR beta libraries using quantitative 5'-RACE with molecular barcodes. Each CDR3 protein is one row after TCRdb ran MiXCR on the 5' RACE reads. This repertoire shows around 230,000 distinct CDR3 sequences, 8.6% found once; its top ten account for about 6.8%. This clonotype was seen ten or more times. Its antigen is unknown. This CDR3 contains 14 residues. V was clipped by 0 bases and J by 2 bases, with 5 bases between them. The TCR sequence derives from a male donor with ankylosing spondylitis or in good health (not recorded which). This chain joins TRBV12-3 or TRBV12-4 and TRBJ2-1; no clear D. What was sequenced was blood, either unsorted or a sorted T cell fraction (not recorded which). The DNA of the CDR3 is TGTGCCAGCAGTTTAGCTGCAACCTACAATGAGCAGTTCTTC. Translation: CASSLAATYNEQFF.